This T cell receptor (beta chain) comes out of a study of cytomegalovirus exposure and HLA in healthy donors (dated 2017 in TCRdb). A note on the overall study: In an earlier analysis of some 550 of the donors, around 300 Gb of sequence data and some 100 million unique TCR beta sequences from roughly 190 million T cells were reported. Alongside the repertoire data, information on donor age, sex, ethnicity and CMV serostatus was compiled. Using immunosequencing, the study profiled T cell repertoires from some 670 subjects and related those repertoires to cytomegalovirus serostatus. In an earlier analysis of 550 to 700 of the donors, high-throughput TCR beta sequencing was used to judge whether each TCR beta V gene segment behaved as functional or pseudogenic. All discovery cohort repertoires had been generated using a single sequencing platform. Among the roughly 390 genotyped donors, around 81% belonged to the genetic ancestry cluster associated with self-reported Caucasian donors. Typing coverage varied by locus: roughly 629-640 donors for A, B, C, DRB1 and DQB1; some 520 for DQA1; 600 to 610 for DPA1; roughly 470 for DPB1. To predict cytomegalovirus infection status, the study brought together high-throughput TCR immunosequencing, statistical association of individual TCRs with disease status, and machine learning. Along with the roughly 610-subject first cohort, a separate validation cohort of over a hundred different subjects was used. HLA typing included class I and class II loci at four-digit resolution. Roughly 310 gigabases of sequencing data and tens of millions of unique TCR sequences were included in an early release covering around 600 HLA-typed donors. A later genetic analysis took genome-wide SNP genotypes for 398 of the 666 donors and used that subset as a discovery cohort. Four or five DR-DQ haplotypes were handled as single units for association and clustering because linkage in the cohort was strong. In the later analysis, no new phenotypic data were used to find candidate immune exposures; instead, reliance was placed on TCR beta sequences and their occurrence across donors. A later analysis re-analyzed previously published TCR beta repertoires from several hundred donors and added high-resolution HLA genotyping to study TCR occurrence patterns. On average, approximately 250,000 unique TCR beta nucleotide sequences were sequenced per donor among some 430 genotyped donors of the cohort, with roughly 18% of those sequences being non-productive. The aim of the study was to test whether cataloging public T cell receptors could identify signatures of past pathogen exposure. What the research found in general, with its limitations: Linkage disequilibrium might explain the correlated functional status among segregating V segments, but an unknown experimental factor could not be excluded. A further reported finding was that TCR beta sequences accurately predicted the HLA-A and HLA-B alleles for most subjects in the first cohort. The authors suggested that the approach could potentially be generalized to other disease states and immunological phenotypes. Compared with equally common non-associated chains, HLA-associated TCR beta chains in a later analysis were more clonally expanded and had lower generation probabilities. The classifier was reported to diagnose cytomegalovirus status with high specificity and sensitivity in both the original cohort and the validation cohort. About 17 rarely observed V segments, including chromosome 9 orphons, were excluded from the earlier analysis of almost 600 of the donors because counts were too low. The only immune exposure information available for the cohort was CMV serostatus. The presence/absence analyses assumed that sequencing depth was roughly uniform across donors, and that assumption may not be true. A later analysis reported that several top co-occurrence clusters appeared linked to parvovirus B19, influenza, CMV and Epstein-Barr virus. When HLA alleles, especially DR and DQ, strongly co-occurred, attributing TCR associations to individual alleles was difficult. A later analysis found that most CMV-associated TCR beta chains appeared HLA-restricted, with HLA associations seemingly driven largely by CMV exposure. In the study, some 160 TCR beta chains were listed as associated with cytomegalovirus. Most TCR sequences were seen in very few donors, while some public TCRs were found in many individuals. In vitro tests confirmed that a few of the cytomegalovirus-associated TCR beta chains recognize cytomegalovirus antigens. In an earlier analysis of about 600 of the donors, most TCR beta V segments appeared in productive rearrangements about 90% or about 30% of the time, broadly matching IMGT annotations. In a later genetic analysis, fewer N-insertions in productive TCRs were reported among donors in an Asian-associated ancestry cluster than the 666-donor mean. In a later analysis, around 17,000 TCR beta sequences were associated with specific HLA alleles at a false discovery rate of 0.05. A cluster of highly shared sequence variants was judged likely to be a technical artifact of the sequencing pipeline. A later analysis found that TCR association rates varied across HLA loci, with DRB1 alleles showing the most associated TCRs and HLA-C alleles the fewest. HLA typing was unavailable for some donors at each locus, so association tests used only the typed subset. The 87-base-pair reads could not distinguish some IMGT-functional V segments, including TRBV6-2 and TRBV6-3, so those segments were excluded. An association between a missense DCLRE1C variant and V-gene and J-gene trimming of TCR beta chains was found in a later genetic analysis and replicated in an independent cohort. In this cohort, only TCR beta chains were sequenced, and detectable features were limited by the absence of alpha or paired-chain data.

The germline V gene specifies MDHEN as CDR1 and SYDVKM as CDR2. There are 14 amino acids in the CDR3, from cysteine to phenylalanine inclusive. Just the 42-base CDR3 DNA is kept, in frame starting at base 1. Trimming removed 2 bases from V and 3 bases from J; the gene matches leave 0 bases unexplained. The library was produced with the immunoSEQ multiplex PCR assay. For the multiplex PCR, a mixture combining 60 forward primers for TCR Vbeta segments and 13 reverse primers for TCR Jbeta segments was used. A multiplex PCR assay on genomic DNA amplified the CDR3 region of rearranged TCR beta genes. On the Illumina HiSeq System, the amplified TCR beta libraries were sequenced as 87-base-pair reads. The original methods were these. A later analysis tallied 75 million to 95 million unique TCR beta chains across the 666 repertoires, and about 10 million of those chains were shared by two or more donors. Raw reads were error-corrected and collapsed into unique sequences with a nearest-neighbor algorithm that merged closely related sequences to remove PCR and sequencing errors. To assign V, D and J gene segments, CDR3 sequences were aligned to IMGT reference sequences. For a sequence to be retained, at least a six-nucleotide match to both a V gene segment and a J gene segment was required. A rearrangement was called productive if the CDR3 had no stop codons and remained in frame with V and J, and every other rearrangement was called non-productive. Following IMGT convention, CDR3 was defined as the stretch from the second conserved V-encoded cysteine up to the conserved J-encoded phenylalanine. In an earlier analysis of 550 to 650 of the donors, sequences lacking an unambiguous match to a single V gene segment were excluded. In an earlier analysis of approximately 590 of the donors, a V segment was called functional when productive rearrangements were above 56.7%, and segregating when the standard deviation between donors exceeded 5%. A statistical classification framework was built for diagnosing cytomegalovirus status from the catalog of TCR beta chain sequences. V and J gene assignment, in a later analysis, came from comparing TCR nucleotide sequences with IMGT/GENE-DB human TR gene sequences. Using the TCRdist pipeline, a later analysis assigned CDR3 sequences along with most-parsimonious VDJ recombination scenarios. In a later analysis, each TCR beta chain was defined by its CDR3 amino acid sequence together with its V-gene family, and reads lacking a unique V-gene family were excluded. A later analysis removed roughly 590 highly shared, low-generation-probability nucleotide sequences to deal with suspected cross-contamination and a sequencing artifact. A later analysis calculated a clonal expansion index for each public chain from normalized within-repertoire ranks of inferred template counts. In a later analysis, generation probabilities were computed using a VDJ recombination model fitted to out-of-frame rearrangements, and the results were checked against IGoR. In a later analysis, hypergeometric tests were used to score TCR-TCR, TCR-HLA and TCR-CMV co-occurrence, with a repertoire-size bias correction applied to TCR pairs. False discovery rates were estimated in a later analysis by permuting HLA or CMV assignments 20 times. In a later analysis, co-occurring TCRs were grouped using DBSCAN, and TCRdist sequence similarity was added for clustering within HLA-allele-positive subsets. Repertoires with fewer than 30,000 or more than 120,000 public chains, plus five repertoires with anomalous nucleotide sharing, were excluded from co-occurrence clustering. TCRdb obtained this table from immuneACCESS and retained in-frame rearrangements with V and J assigned. These tables miss some clones; where compared with another copy, unresolved V genes account for less than half of the shortfall, and the remainder is unexplained. V, J and clone size reflect that table, while D and trimming were determined from the DNA. The sample table lists 150,000 to 250,000 clones, roughly four fifths of them with a count of one. The ten largest clones capture 1.9% of the sample.

Concerning this clone itself: The antigen this receptor binds is unknown. Per-base qualities were not stored, and no clone one base away is much larger.

The cohort comprised fewer than 700 healthy bone marrow donors. All cohort members were sampled while nominally healthy, although unrecorded immune exposures were likely present. The donor tested CMV seronegative and was one of the 352 seronegative cohort members. Every donor gave a peripheral blood sample, and the peripheral blood mononuclear cells from that sample were used for TCR beta sequencing. The Qiagen DNeasy Blood Extraction Kit was used to extract genomic DNA from the blood cell samples. The V gene is TRBV28 and the J gene is TRBJ1-4; 7 central nucleotides agree with TRBD1. Sequenced material: PBMCs. The source of this sequence is a young man in good health and CMV-seronegative. Here the CDR3 is given as CASSLQGANEKLFF. The DNA sequence follows: TGTGCCAGCAGTTTACAGGGGGCTAATGAAAAACTGTTTTTT.